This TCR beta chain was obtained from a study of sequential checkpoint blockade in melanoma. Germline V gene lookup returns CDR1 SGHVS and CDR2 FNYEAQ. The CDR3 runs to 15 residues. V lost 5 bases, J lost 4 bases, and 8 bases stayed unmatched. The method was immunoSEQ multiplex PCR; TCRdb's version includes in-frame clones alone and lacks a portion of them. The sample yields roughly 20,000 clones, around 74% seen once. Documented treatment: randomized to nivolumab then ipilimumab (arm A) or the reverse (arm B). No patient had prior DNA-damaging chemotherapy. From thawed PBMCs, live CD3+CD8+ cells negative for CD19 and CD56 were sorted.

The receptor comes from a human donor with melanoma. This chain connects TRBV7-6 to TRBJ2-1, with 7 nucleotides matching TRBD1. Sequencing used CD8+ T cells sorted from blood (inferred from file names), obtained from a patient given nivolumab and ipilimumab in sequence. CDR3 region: CASSDGTAIYNEQFF. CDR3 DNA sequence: TGTGCCAGCAGCGACGGGACAGCAATTTACAATGAGCAGTTCTTC.